This T cell receptor beta chain emerged from a study of blood T cell repertoires in COVID-19 (dated by TCRdb to between 2020 and 2021). For the study in its entirety: Samples from collaborators originated in the United States, Italy and Spain and spanned both the acute and convalescent phases of COVID-19. The samples were drawn from the first 160 participants of the ongoing ImmuneRACE study and from 1,254 subjects provided by 6 global collaborators. Deeply sampled blood TCRbeta repertoires from subjects exposed to, actively infected with, or recovered from COVID-19 were included in the dataset. The material from the prospective study consisted of cDNA or gDNA derived from T cells, B-cell-depleted T cells, or PBMCs. HLA class I and class II types, where available, came from metadata supplied by the sample provider rather than from assay-based typing. The repertoires were released in a freely available public database meant as a resource for research on the immune response to SARS-CoV-2. Sample metadata almost always included a de-identified subject ID, COVID-19 status, age in years and sex.

Concerning this clone itself: This clone's antigen is unknown. Per-nucleotide qualities are absent, and no much larger clonotype sits a single base away.

The CDR3, cysteine through phenylalanine, is 14 amino acids long. The DNA shown is the 42-base CDR3, in frame from base 1. V is pared back by 7 bases and J by 4 bases, with 16 bases lying between the germline termini. CDR1 is given as MNHEY and CDR2 as SVGAGI, both from the germline V gene. One collaborating source in Seattle enrolled patients during active infection and followed them longitudinally through the course of disease. The collaborating institutions used their own protocols to collect whole blood in K2EDTA tubes. For TCRbeta analysis, collaborators shipped samples in one of three forms: frozen whole blood, isolated PBMCs, or DNA extracted from either of those sample types. General conclusions and limits of the study: The quantity of clinical and demographic metadata differed by source and by participant and was supplied without curation.

The immunoSEQ Assay, a bias-controlled multiplex PCR, was used to amplify TCRbeta CDR3 regions from genomic DNA. In the paper's pipeline: Within the assay, amplification of reference gene primers was used to estimate how many nucleated cells each sample contained. To quantify the absolute abundance of each unique TCRbeta CDR3 rearrangement, sequence reads were collapsed and filtered. For each sample, productive Simpson clonality was calculated by taking the square root of Simpson's diversity index across productive rearrangements. TCRdb holds this immuneACCESS table with in-frame rearrangements only. Some clones are missing; in checked studies, unresolved V genes explain under half, and the rest has no known cause. V and J calls and clone size are as listed in that table; D and trimming were resolved from the DNA. In this sample the table shows 150,000 to 200,000 clones, roughly 76% of which occur a single time. 9.5% to 15% of the sample is in the top ten clones.

This chain is built from TRBV6-5 and TRBJ2-5; the D gene is possibly TRBD1, with 6 bases matching. Specimen: peripheral blood. This TCR derives from a woman older than 75 with COVID-19, enrolled during active disease. The bases are TGTGCCAGCACCGCGACAGGAATTGGAGAGACCCAGTACTTC. Its protein reads: CASTATGIGETQYF.